The rows below give T cell receptor beta chains drawn from one sample of a study of T cells of healthy individuals. TCRdb ran MiXCR on the 5' RACE reads and lists one entry per CDR3 protein. The sample yields under 70,000 distinct CDR3 sequences, roughly 14% seen once. The origin of the receptors is a human donor in good health. The CDR3 runs from the conserved cysteine through the conserved F or W. Each record gives: clone size, J gene, D gene, V gene, CDR3 length, CDR3 DNA, CDR3 protein. A D gene is named only where the DNA matches it firmly. Rows give clone size only sometimes, using once, few, many, or a class for an expanded clone.

.,TRBJ1-2,.,TRBV7-8,15,TGTGCCAGCAGCGAGAGGACTGCGATTAACTATGGCTACACCTTC,CASSERTAINYGYTF
.,TRBJ2-2,.,TRBV11-2,16,TGTGCCAGCAGCTCTGTGAGGGGCACCAACACCGGGGAGCTGTTTTTT,CASSSVRGTNTGELFF
few,TRBJ2-1,TRBD2,TRBV7-2,15,TGTGCCAGCAGCCAAACTAGCGGGGGGAGTAATGAGCAGTTCTTC,CASSQTSGGSNEQFF
.,TRBJ2-1,TRBD1,TRBV2,15,TGTGCCAGCAGTGTTGGGGACAGAGACTACAATGAGCAGTTCTTC,CASSVGDRDYNEQFF
many,TRBJ2-1,TRBD2,TRBV7-2,18,TGTGCCAGCAGCTTAGGCCCTCCGGGACTAGGCTCCTACAATGAGCAGTTCTTC,CASSLGPPGLGSYNEQFF
.,TRBJ1-4,TRBD1,TRBV9,17,TGTGCCAGCAGCGTAGGCGGACAGGGAGCAACTAATGAAAAACTGTTTTTT,CASSVGGQGATNEKLFF
few,TRBJ2-7,.,TRBV2,13,TGTGCCGCCCTCGGTGGCAGGGGAAGCGAGCAGTACTTC,CAALGGRGSEQYF
many,TRBJ2-4,.,TRBV2,16,TGTGCCAGCAGGAGGGACGTTACAAGCCGTACCAACATTCAGTACTTC,CASRRDVTSRTNIQYF
many,TRBJ1-1,TRBD1,TRBV12-3/TRBV12-4,17,TGTGCCAGCAGTTTAACCCGCTCGACAGGGTTCGACACTGAAGCTTTCTTT,CASSLTRSTGFDTEAFF
.,TRBJ2-1,.,TRBV7-2,18,TGTGCCAGCAGCTTAGTGGATCTGGGGGATGTCTCCTACAATGAGCAGTTCTTC,CASSLVDLGDVSYNEQFF
.,TRBJ2-2,.,TRBV29-1,11,TGCAGCGTTGAAGCAACCGGGGAGCTGTTTTTT,CSVEATGELFF
.,TRBJ1-4,TRBD1,TRBV4-3,17,TGCGCCAGCAGCCAAGTAAAGTTGGGGACAGCTAATGAAAAACTGTTTTTT,CASSQVKLGTANEKLFF
.,TRBJ1-2,TRBD1,TRBV7-9,12,TGTGCCAGCAGCTTAAACAGGGGTGGCTACACCTTC,CASSLNRGGYTF
few,TRBJ2-7,.,TRBV7-8,18,TGTGCCAGCAGCCCATCTGGGGGTGCTAAACCTCCTCCATACGAGCAGTACTTC,CASSPSGGAKPPPYEQYF
many,TRBJ1-4,.,TRBV6-5,13,TGTGCCAGCAGGGATGGGAACCTCGAAAAACTGTTTTTT,CASRDGNLEKLFF
many,TRBJ2-7,.,TRBV7-6,14,TGTGCCATCTCGCGACAGGTGAGCTCCTACGAGCAGTACTTC,CAISRQVSSYEQYF
many,TRBJ1-5,.,TRBV6-6,16,TGTGCCAGCAGTTACCTCGCCAGGGGATGGGGACAGCCCCAGCATTTT,CASSYLARGWGQPQHF
.,TRBJ2-7,.,TRBV25-1,17,TGTGCCAGCAGTGAATTCTACTTGGCAGGGGATTTGTACGAGCAGTACTTC,CASSEFYLAGDLYEQYF
medium-sized,TRBJ2-1,TRBD2,TRBV10-3,14,TGTGCCATCAGTAGCGGGATAACCTACAATGAGCAGTTCTTC,CAISSGITYNEQFF
many,TRBJ2-7,TRBD1,TRBV3-1,16,TGTGCCAGCAGCCATCTCAGGGGGCGGAACCCCTACGAGCAGTACTTC,CASSHLRGRNPYEQYF
.,TRBJ1-4,.,TRBV6-5,15,TGTGCCAGCAGTCCTTCACGACAGGTTAATGAAAAACTGTTTTTT,CASSPSRQVNEKLFF
few,TRBJ1-4,.,TRBV4-1,17,TGCGCCAGCAGCCAAGAGGGTTTCGGCGCGGGGAATGAAAAACTGTTTTTT,CASSQEGFGAGNEKLFF
.,TRBJ2-5,.,TRBV11-2,16,TGTGCCAGCAGCTTAGGTTGGGTCGGGCCGGGGGAGACCCAGTACTTC,CASSLGWVGPGETQYF
.,TRBJ2-7,.,TRBV19,15,TGTGCCAGTAGTATAGGTGGGACTCTACCCTACGAGCAGTACTTC,CASSIGGTLPYEQYF
many,TRBJ1-6,.,TRBV11-2,14,TGTGCCAGCAGCTTTAACAGGGTAGATTCACCCCTCCACTTT,CASSFNRVDSPLHF
few,TRBJ2-3,TRBD2,TRBV7-2,16,TGTGCCAGCAGCCTCGTAGCGGGATGGGGGTTGTATACGCAGTATTTT,CASSLVAGWGLYTQYF
few,TRBJ2-3,TRBD2,TRBV20-1,14,TGCAGTGCTAGAGGTGGCGGGAGTACGAATACGCAGTATTTT,CSARGGGSTNTQYF
.,TRBJ2-7,.,TRBV4-1,14,TGCGCCAGCAGCCAAGTTGAAGGGTTCTACGAGCAGTACTTC,CASSQVEGFYEQYF
few,TRBJ2-7,TRBD2,TRBV20-1,15,TGCAGTGCTAGACTGGCTAGCGGGAGCTCCTACGAGCAGTACTTC,CSARLASGSSYEQYF
few,TRBJ2-7,.,TRBV10-3,13,TGTGCCATCTGGGATGCCTCGTTGTACGAGCAGTACTTC,CAIWDASLYEQYF
once,TRBJ2-1,.,TRBV7-2,13,TGTGCCAGCAGCTTCCGAGGGGGGGAGGGCGAGTTCTTC,CASSFRGGEGEFF
.,TRBJ2-3,.,TRBV6-2/TRBV6-3,11,TGTGCCAGCAGTGGGAAGGATACGCAGTATTTT,CASSGKDTQYF
.,TRBJ1-5,.,TRBV7-9,16,TGTGCCAGCAGCACCTCTGATGGGGATAGCAATCAGCCCCAGCATTTT,CASSTSDGDSNQPQHF
many,TRBJ1-5,.,TRBV4-3,16,TGCGCCAGCAGCCTAACAGCCTCTTGGGGCAATCAGCCCCAGCATTTT,CASSLTASWGNQPQHF
many,TRBJ1-3,.,TRBV5-6,12,TGTGCCAGCAGCTTTCAGCGAAACACCATATATTTT,CASSFQRNTIYF
many,TRBJ2-3,TRBD2,TRBV20-1,16,TGCAGTGCTCACATGACATGGACTAGCGTAAATAATACGCAGTATTTT,CSAHMTWTSVNNTQYF
many,TRBJ2-5,TRBD2,TRBV27,15,TGTGCCAGCAGTCCGAGACTAGCGGGAGGAGAGACCCAGTACTTC,CASSPRLAGGETQYF
few,TRBJ2-7,.,TRBV11-2,13,TGTGCCAGCAGCTTAGATCTCCGGGACGAGCAGTACTTC,CASSLDLRDEQYF
many,TRBJ2-3,.,TRBV27,14,TGTGCCAGCAGTCCGAGACCCCTAACAGATACGCAGTATTTT,CASSPRPLTDTQYF
many,TRBJ2-2,.,TRBV10-3,16,TGTGCCATCAGTGAGAGGCTGCCCGAGAACACCGGGGAGCTGTTTTTT,CAISERLPENTGELFF
many,TRBJ2-3,TRBD2,TRBV10-3,16,TGTGCCATCAGTGAGTTAGTAGCGGGAGGGGCAGATACGCAGTATTTT,CAISELVAGGADTQYF
.,TRBJ1-4,TRBD1,TRBV5-4,14,TGTGCCAGCAGTAGCGACAGGGGGCCTGAAAAACTGTTTTTT,CASSSDRGPEKLFF
.,TRBJ1-1,.,TRBV7-9,15,TGTGCCAGCAGCTTAGCGGGCGGAGGGGACACTGAAGCTTTCTTT,CASSLAGGGDTEAFF
.,TRBJ2-7,.,TRBV20-1,12,TGCAGTGCTAGAGAATCAGGGGACGAGCAGTACTTC,CSARESGDEQYF
.,TRBJ2-3,.,TRBV20-1,16,TGCAGTGCTAGAGATTCCCGGAAGAGTAGCACAGATACGCAGTATTTT,CSARDSRKSSTDTQYF
.,TRBJ1-5,.,TRBV5-6,14,TGTGCCAGCAGCTTGGGACTTAGCAATCAGCCCCAGCATTTT,CASSLGLSNQPQHF
many,TRBJ2-5,.,TRBV20-1,13,TGCAGTGCTTCTAGGGGCCGACAAGAGACCCAGTACTTC,CSASRGRQETQYF
few,TRBJ2-7,TRBD2,TRBV2,15,TGTGCCAGCAGTGTTCAAGCGGGGGGGTTGTACGAGCAGTACTTC,CASSVQAGGLYEQYF
few,TRBJ2-3,TRBD2,TRBV9,16,TGTGCCAGCAGCCCCGGACTAGCGGGGGCCACAGATACGCAGTATTTT,CASSPGLAGATDTQYF